Presented here are 7 T cell receptor beta chains from one specimen sequenced in a study of blood T cell repertoires in COVID-19 (TCRdb year 2020). Libraries were constructed by the immunoSEQ multiplex PCR assay. TCRdb mirrors the immuneACCESS table, restricted to in-frame sequences. Some clones are absent from its copies; in checked studies, under half trace to an unresolved V gene, and the reason for the others is unknown. Counted in this sample were approximately 240,000 clones; about 89% of them appeared once. Together, the top ten hold less than 2.5% of the sample. Sequences were obtained from PBMCs or T cells enriched from blood (not recorded which). The receptor source for this set is a woman between 18 and 29 years old who had recovered from COVID-19.

This rearrangement joins TRBV5-5 to TRBJ1-1; TRBD1 might be the D (6 bases). The CDR3 sequence is 14 residues long. Germline assignment: CDR1 SGHKS and CDR2 YYEKEE (reference sequence). V shed 3 bases and J shed 5 bases, with 14 bases lying between them. CDR3 coding DNA: TGTGCCAGCAGCTCAAATAGACAGGTGACTGAAGCTTTCTTT. The encoded protein is CASSSNRQVTEAFF.

The genes are TRBV7-9 and TRBJ2-7, with a possible D match to TRBD2 (6 bases). The CDR3 contains 14 residues. Trimming took 4 bases from V and 1 from J, leaving 11 bases between them. The germline CDR1 and CDR2 sequences are SEHNR and FQNEAQ (reference sequence). This chain's CDR3 is CASSWDGRSYEQYF. The DNA for the CDR3 is TGTGCCAGCAGCTGGGACGGGAGATCCTACGAGCAGTACTTC.

J is TRBJ2-2 and V is TRBV5-8; D perhaps matches TRBD1 (6 bases). V was cut by 4 bases and J by 4 bases, with 14 bases left in between. Germline lookup yields CDR1 SGHTS and CDR2 YDEGEE. CDR3 length: 15 amino acids. The CDR3 loop reads CASSAPDSFTGELFF. The DNA of the CDR3 is TGTGCCAGCAGCGCCCCGGACAGCTTCACCGGGGAGCTGTTTTTT.

The chain joins TRBV6-5 to TRBJ1-6, with 9 bases matching TRBD1. V lost 2 bases, J lost 9 bases, and 5 bases stayed unmatched. This CDR3 contains 15 residues. In germline, CDR1 is MNHEY, CDR2 SVGAGI. In DNA form, the CDR3 reads TGTGCCAGCAGTTACCGGGGACAGGGTATTTCACCCCTCCACTTT. Translating it yields CASSYRGQGISPLHF.

V gene TRBV24-1 combines with J gene TRBJ2-2, with D tentatively TRBD1 (5 bases). V lost 0 bases to trimming and J lost 7 bases, with 14 bases between them. Germline CDR1 is KGHDR and CDR2 is SFDVKD. The CDR3 has 16 amino acids. In DNA, the CDR3 is TGTGCCACCAGTGATTTGTTGTCAGGGTTTGACGGGGAGCTGTTTTTT. Translation gives CATSDLLSGFDGELFF.

The J gene is TRBJ2-3, the V gene TRBV30, with a weak D call TRBD2 (5 bases). V was trimmed by 4 bases and J by 0 bases, leaving 14 bases between them. This CDR3 region has 15 residues. Germline V gene data show CDR1 as GTSNPN and CDR2 as SVGIG (reference sequence). CDR3: CAWMGSSSSTDTQYF. CDR3 coding DNA: TGTGCCTGGATGGGGAGCAGCTCTAGCACAGATACGCAGTATTTT. The full variable domain, with the rest looked up from reference TRBV30 and TRBJ2-3, is SQTIHQWPATLVQPVGSPLSLECTVEGTSNPNLYWYRQAAGRGLQLLFYSVGIGQISSEVPQNLSASRPQDRQFILSSKKLLLSDSGFYLCAWMGSSSSTDTQYFGPGTRLTVL.

The gene calls are TRBV18 and TRBJ1-1; the D is unclear. The CDR3 consists of 13 residues. V was trimmed by 5 bases and J by 2 bases, leaving 9 bases between them. The germline V gene encodes CDR1 KGHSH and CDR2 LQKENI. In nucleotides, the CDR3 is TGTGCCAGCTCAACGGAGGTAAACACTGAAGCTTTCTTT. Residues: CASSTEVNTEAFF.